The entry below gives a single T cell receptor beta chain sequence along with its context. The count of this clone is one. Its antigen is currently not known. Per-base qualities were not stored, and no clone one base away is much larger. PBMCs were isolated by density centrifugation and stained for CD3, CD4 and CD8, and CD4+ and CD8+ T cells were sorted on a FACSAria. Unaffected controls provided scalp biopsies and blood samples. These data belong to a study of CD8+ T cells in alopecia areata (dated by TCRdb to 2017 to 2018). Regarding the study in general: High-throughput TCRbeta sequencing was used to examine T cell clonal expansion in alopecia areata in both the C3H/HeJ mouse model and human patients. In humans, TCRbeta sequencing was performed on scalp tissue and on sorted CD4+ and CD8+ peripheral blood T cells from healthy controls and from patients with patchy or totalis/universalis alopecia areata. Scalp clonality was compared across normal scalp (n=4), patchy alopecia areata scalp (n=8), and alopecia totalis/universalis scalp (n=8). RNA was extracted with the PAXgene miRNA kit for fixed scalp, the miRNeasy kit for PBMCs, and the RNeasy kit for mouse skin. TCRbeta CDR3 regions were amplified by immunoSEQ multiplex PCR with 35 Vbeta forward and 13 Jbeta reverse primers.

The research as a whole found: Compared with mice, TCR sequences shared between patients were less clear, possibly partly because of HLA diversity across the patient population. Compared with normal scalp, lesional scalp had higher clonality and more expanded CD8+ clones, particularly in alopecia totalis/universalis, a pattern that suggests antigenic drive. Unlike mouse skin, which is dominated by gammadelta T cells, normal human skin has resident alphabeta T cells that are also sequenced, and this complicates analysis of the scalp TCR repertoire.

The CDR3 measures 16 amino acids from cysteine to phenylalanine. Only the CDR3 part of the read is kept: 48 bases, read in frame from the first base. The V end gives up 6 bases and the J end 0 bases, leaving 4 bases in the junction not matched to a gene. CDR1 and CDR2 (MGHRA, YSYEKL) derive from the germline V gene. Receptor libraries were prepared by the immunoSEQ multiplex PCR assay. To provide template for TCR sequencing, every sample had RNA extracted and reverse transcribed into cDNA. SuperScript III was used to make first-strand cDNA, primed with a 2:1 mix of oligo-dT and random hexamers. Amplification bias was assessed with a synthetic immune receptor repertoire, and residual bias was removed computationally. For the original study's pipeline: Raw reads were preprocessed to remove errors, and CDR3 was defined by IMGT conventions from the conserved cysteine to phenylalanine. Clonality was calculated as 1 minus Shannon entropy normalized by log2 of the number of productive unique TCRs. CD4 or CD8 identity of scalp clones was inferred by cross-referencing scalp TCRbeta sequences with sorted blood CD4 and CD8 repertoires. TCRdb carries this immuneACCESS record with in-frame sequences only. Its versions omit some clonotypes, under half of them owing to an unresolved V gene in the studies checked, with the rest unexplained. V and J calls plus clone size are reproduced from that table; the DNA served to infer D and trimming. The sample profile shows 150,000 to 200,000 clones; approximately 60% of them were found once. The ten largest clones take up more than 4.5% of the sample.

The sequence is built from TRBV4-1 and TRBJ2-1; a stretch of 11 junction bases matches TRBD2. The sequence was obtained from a human donor in good health. The source material was CD4+ T cells sorted from blood. The CDR3 region: CASSSGRAFSYNEQFF. Here is the DNA: TGCGCCAGCAGTAGCGGGAGGGCCTTCTCCTACAATGAGCAGTTCTTC.